This T cell receptor (beta chain) was retrieved from a study of T cell clonality in common variable immunodeficiency. V lost 7 bases, J lost 5 bases, and 6 bases lay in between. Germline V gene sequence: CDR1 SGHRS, CDR2 YFSETQ. The CDR3 spans 11 residues. This clone was found many times. Its target is unknown. With the read ending 3 residues before the CDR3 end, the germline J gene is used to fill in that end. Study findings and constraints: Common variable immunodeficiency TCR beta sequences reportedly had fewer deletions and N-nucleotide insertions.

Sequenced by immunoSEQ multiplex PCR; TCRdb stores in-frame clones only, minus some. The repertoire has around 47,000 clones, none seen only once; the ten largest take about 2%. The chain carries TRBV5-1 and TRBJ2-2; the D gene is possibly TRBD2 (6 bases). The sequencing input was peripheral blood mononuclear cells. The source of this sequence is a person between 18 and 75 years old in good health. The CDR3 protein is CASAGTGELFF. The DNA read from the CDR3 is TGCGCCAGCGCGGGGACCGGGGAG.